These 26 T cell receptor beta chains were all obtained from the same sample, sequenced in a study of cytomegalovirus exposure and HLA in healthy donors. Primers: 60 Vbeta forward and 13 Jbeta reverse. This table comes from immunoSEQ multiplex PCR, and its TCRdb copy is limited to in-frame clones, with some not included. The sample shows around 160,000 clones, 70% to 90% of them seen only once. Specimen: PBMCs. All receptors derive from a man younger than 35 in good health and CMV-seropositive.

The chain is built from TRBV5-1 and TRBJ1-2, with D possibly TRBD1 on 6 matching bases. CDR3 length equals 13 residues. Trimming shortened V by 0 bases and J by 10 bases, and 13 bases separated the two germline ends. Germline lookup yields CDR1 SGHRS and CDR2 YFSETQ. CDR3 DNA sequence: TGCGCCAGCAGCTTGGAACAGACAGGTCCCTACACCTTC. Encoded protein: CASSLEQTGPYTF.

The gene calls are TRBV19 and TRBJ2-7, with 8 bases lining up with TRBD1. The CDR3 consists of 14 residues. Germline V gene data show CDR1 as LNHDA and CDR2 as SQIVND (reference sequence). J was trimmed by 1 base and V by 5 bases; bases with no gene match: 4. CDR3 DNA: TGTGCCAGTAGTTCTGGACAGGGATCCTACGAGCAGTACTTC. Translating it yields CASSSGQGSYEQYF. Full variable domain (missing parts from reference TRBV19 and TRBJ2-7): DGGITQSPKYLFRKEGQNVTLSCEQNLNHDAMYWYRQDPGQGLRLIYYSQIVNDFQKGDIAEGYSVSREKKESFPLTVTSAQKNPTAFYLCASSSGQGSYEQYFGPGTRLTVT.

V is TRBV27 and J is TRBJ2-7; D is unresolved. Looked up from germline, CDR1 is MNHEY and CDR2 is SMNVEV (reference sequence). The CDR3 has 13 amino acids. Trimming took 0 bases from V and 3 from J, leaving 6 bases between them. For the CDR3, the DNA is TGTGCCAGCAGTTTATCGTCCCACTACGAGCAGTACTTC. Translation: CASSLSSHYEQYF.

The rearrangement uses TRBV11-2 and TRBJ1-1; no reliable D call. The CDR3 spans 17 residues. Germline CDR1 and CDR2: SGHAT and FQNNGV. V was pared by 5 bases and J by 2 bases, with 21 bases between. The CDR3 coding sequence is TGTGCCAGCAGCCCGCGCAGTCCCAGAAGACTTAACACTGAAGCTTTCTTT. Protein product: CASSPRSPRRLNTEAFF.

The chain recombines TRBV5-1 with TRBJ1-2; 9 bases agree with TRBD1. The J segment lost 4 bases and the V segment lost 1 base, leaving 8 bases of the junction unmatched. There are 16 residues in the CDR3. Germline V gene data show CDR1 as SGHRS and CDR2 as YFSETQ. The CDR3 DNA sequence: TGCGCCAGCAGCTTGCTTGGGACAGGGTTAGGCTATGGCTACACCTTC. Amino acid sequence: CASSLLGTGLGYGYTF.

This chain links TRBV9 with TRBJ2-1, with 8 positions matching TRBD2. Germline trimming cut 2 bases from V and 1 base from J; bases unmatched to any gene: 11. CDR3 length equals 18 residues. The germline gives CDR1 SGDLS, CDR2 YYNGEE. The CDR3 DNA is TGTGCCAGCAGCGTGTATAGCGGGGTAGTAGGTTCCTACAATGAGCAGTTCTTC. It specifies CASSVYSGVVGSYNEQFF.

CDR3 protein: CASSNTSPNTGELFF. Written as DNA, the CDR3 is TGCGCCAGCAGCAATACTAGTCCGAACACCGGGGAGCTGTTTTTT. The chain joins TRBV5-1 to TRBJ2-2; D may be TRBD2 (5 bases). In germline, CDR1 is SGHRS, CDR2 YFSETQ. This CDR3 comprises 15 residues. V was cut by 4 bases and J by 0 bases, with 10 bases left in between.

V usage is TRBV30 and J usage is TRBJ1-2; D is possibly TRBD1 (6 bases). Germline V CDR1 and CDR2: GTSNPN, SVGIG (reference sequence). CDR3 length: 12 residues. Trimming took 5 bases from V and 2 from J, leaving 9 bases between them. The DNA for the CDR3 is TGTGCCTGGGACACAGGGAACTATGGCTACACCTTC. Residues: CAWDTGNYGYTF. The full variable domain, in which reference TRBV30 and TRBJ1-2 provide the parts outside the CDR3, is SQTIHQWPATLVQPVGSPLSLECTVEGTSNPNLYWYRQAAGRGLQLLFYSVGIGQISSEVPQNLSASRPQDRQFILSSKKLLLSDSGFYLCAWDTGNYGYTFGSGTRLTVV.

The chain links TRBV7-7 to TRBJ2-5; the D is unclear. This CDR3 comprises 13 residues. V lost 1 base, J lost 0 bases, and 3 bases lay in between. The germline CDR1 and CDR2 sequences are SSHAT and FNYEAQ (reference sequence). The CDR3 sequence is CASSLVNQETQYF. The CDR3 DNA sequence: TGTGCCAGCAGCTTAGTTAACCAAGAGACCCAGTACTTC.

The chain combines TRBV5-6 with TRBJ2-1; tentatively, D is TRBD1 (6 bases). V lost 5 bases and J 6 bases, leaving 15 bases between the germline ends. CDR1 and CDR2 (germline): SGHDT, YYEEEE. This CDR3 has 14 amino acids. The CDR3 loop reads CASSSPRGGNEQFF. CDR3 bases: TGTGCCAGCAGTTCCCCCAGAGGGGGCAATGAGCAGTTCTTC.

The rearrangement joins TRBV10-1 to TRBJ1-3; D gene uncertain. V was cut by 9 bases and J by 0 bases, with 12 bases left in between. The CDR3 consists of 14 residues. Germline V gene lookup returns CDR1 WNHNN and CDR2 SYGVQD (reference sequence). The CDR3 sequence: CARTHRFSGNTIYF. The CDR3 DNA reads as TGCGCCAGGACTCACCGGTTCTCTGGAAACACCATATATTTT.

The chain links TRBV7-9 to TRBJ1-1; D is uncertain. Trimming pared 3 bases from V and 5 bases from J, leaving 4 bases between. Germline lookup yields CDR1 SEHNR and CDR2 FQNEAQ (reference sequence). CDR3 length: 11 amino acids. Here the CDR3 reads CASSFGTEAFF. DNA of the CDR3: TGTGCCAGCAGCTTCGGTACTGAAGCTTTCTTT. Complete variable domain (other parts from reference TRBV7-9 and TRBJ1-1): DTGVSQNPRHKITKRGQNVTFRCDPISEHNRLYWYRQTLGQGPEFLTYFQNEAQLEKSRLLSDRFSAERPKGSFSTLEIQRTEQGDSAMYLCASSFGTEAFFGQGTRLTVV.

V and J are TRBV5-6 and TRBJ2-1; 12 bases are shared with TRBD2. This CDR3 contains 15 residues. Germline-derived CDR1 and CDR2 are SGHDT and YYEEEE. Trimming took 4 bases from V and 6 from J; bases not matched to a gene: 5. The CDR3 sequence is CASSLGLAGLNEQFF. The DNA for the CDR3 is TGTGCCAGCAGCCTCGGACTAGCGGGACTCAATGAGCAGTTCTTC. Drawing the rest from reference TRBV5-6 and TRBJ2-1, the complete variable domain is DAGVTQSPTHLIKTRGQQVTLRCSPKSGHDTVSWYQQALGQGPQFIFQYYEEEERQRGNFPDRFSGHQFPNYSSELNVNALLLGDSALYLCASSLGLAGLNEQFFGPGTRLTVL.

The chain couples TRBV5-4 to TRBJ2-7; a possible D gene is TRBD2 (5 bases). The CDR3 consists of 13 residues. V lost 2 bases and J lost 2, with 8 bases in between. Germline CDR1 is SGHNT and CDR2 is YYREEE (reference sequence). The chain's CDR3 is CASSFVATYEQYF. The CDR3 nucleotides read TGTGCCAGCAGCTTTGTAGCGACCTACGAGCAGTACTTC.

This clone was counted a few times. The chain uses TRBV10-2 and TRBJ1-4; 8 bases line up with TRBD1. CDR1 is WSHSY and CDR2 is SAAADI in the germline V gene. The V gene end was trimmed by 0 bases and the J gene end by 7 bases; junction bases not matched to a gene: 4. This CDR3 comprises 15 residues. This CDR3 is CASSESAGGFEKLFF. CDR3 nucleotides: TGCGCCAGCAGTGAGTCGGCAGGGGGCTTTGAAAAACTGTTTTTT.

The CDR3 nucleotides are TGCGCCAGCGACGTAGCGGGCCGCCAAGAGACCCAGTACTTC. It encodes CASDVAGRQETQYF. The chain is built from TRBV5-1 and TRBJ2-5; 7 positions agree with TRBD2. Germline values: CDR1 SGHRS, CDR2 YFSETQ. The CDR3 has 14 residues. J gave up 1 base and V 7 bases, and 7 bases lay outside the gene matches.

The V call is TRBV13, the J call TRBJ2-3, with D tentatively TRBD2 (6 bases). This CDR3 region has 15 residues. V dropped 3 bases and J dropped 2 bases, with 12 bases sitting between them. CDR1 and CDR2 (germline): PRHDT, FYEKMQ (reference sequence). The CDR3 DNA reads TGTGCCAGCAGCTTGTTAGCGGTTCTCACAGATACGCAGTATTTT. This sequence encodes CASSLLAVLTDTQYF.

The CDR3 region is CASSLALGGQYF. The CDR3, as DNA: TGTGCCAGCAGCTTGGCCTTGGGAGGGCAGTACTTC. This rearrangement joins TRBV5-6 to TRBJ2-7, with D perhaps TRBD2 (6 bases). The length of the CDR3 is 12 residues. The germline V gene encodes CDR1 SGHDT and CDR2 YYEEEE. V lost 0 bases and J lost 9, with 10 bases in between.

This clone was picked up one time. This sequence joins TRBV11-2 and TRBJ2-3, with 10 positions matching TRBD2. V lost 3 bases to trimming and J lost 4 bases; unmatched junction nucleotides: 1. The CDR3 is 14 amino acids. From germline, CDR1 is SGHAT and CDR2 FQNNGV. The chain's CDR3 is CASSLGTSADTQYF. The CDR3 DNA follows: TGTGCCAGCAGCTTGGGGACTAGCGCAGATACGCAGTATTTT.

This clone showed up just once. CDR3 in amino acids: CASSRQGPNEQFF. The CDR3 nucleotides read TGTGCCAGCAGCCGACAGGGCCCGAATGAGCAGTTCTTC. The chain is built from TRBV11-1 and TRBJ2-1, with 7 bases matching TRBD1. The CDR3 runs 13 residues. With V trimmed by 5 bases and J by 7 bases, 5 bases remained unmatched. Germline CDR1 SGHAT, CDR2 FQDESV (reference sequence).

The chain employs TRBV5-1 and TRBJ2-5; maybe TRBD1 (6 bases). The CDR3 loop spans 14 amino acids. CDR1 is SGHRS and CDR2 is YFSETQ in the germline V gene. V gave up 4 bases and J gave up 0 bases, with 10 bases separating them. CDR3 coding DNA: TGCGCCAGCAGCATACAGGGAAACCAAGAGACCCAGTACTTC. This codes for CASSIQGNQETQYF.

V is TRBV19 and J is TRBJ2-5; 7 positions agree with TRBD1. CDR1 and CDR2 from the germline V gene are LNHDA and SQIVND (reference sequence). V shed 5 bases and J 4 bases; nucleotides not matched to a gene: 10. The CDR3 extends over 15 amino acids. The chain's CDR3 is CASSVPDPGGETQYF. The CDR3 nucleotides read TGTGCCAGTAGTGTGCCCGATCCAGGGGGAGAGACCCAGTACTTC.

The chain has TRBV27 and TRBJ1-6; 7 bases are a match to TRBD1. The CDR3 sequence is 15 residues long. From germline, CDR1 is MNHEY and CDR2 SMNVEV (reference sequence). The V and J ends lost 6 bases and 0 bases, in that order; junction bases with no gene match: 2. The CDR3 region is CASRGQSSYNSPLHF. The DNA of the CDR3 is TGTGCCAGCAGGGGACAGAGCTCCTATAATTCACCCCTCCACTTT.

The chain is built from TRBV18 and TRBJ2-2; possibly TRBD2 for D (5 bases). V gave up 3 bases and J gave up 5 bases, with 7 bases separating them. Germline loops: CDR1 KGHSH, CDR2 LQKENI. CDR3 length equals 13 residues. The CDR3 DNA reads TGTGCCAGCTCACCCGGGGTGACCGGGGAGCTGTTTTTT. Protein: CASSPGVTGELFF.

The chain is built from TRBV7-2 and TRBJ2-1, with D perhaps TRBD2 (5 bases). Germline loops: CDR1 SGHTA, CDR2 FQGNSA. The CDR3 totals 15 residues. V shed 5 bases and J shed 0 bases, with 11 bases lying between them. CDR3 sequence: CASSQDGLSYNEQFF. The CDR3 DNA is TGTGCCAGCAGCCAGGACGGACTCTCCTACAATGAGCAGTTCTTC. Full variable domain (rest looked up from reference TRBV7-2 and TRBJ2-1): GAGVSQSPSNKVTEKGKDVELRCDPISGHTALYWYRQSLGQGLEFLIYFQGNSAPDKSGLPSDRFSAERTGGSVSTLTIQRTQQEDSAVYLCASSQDGLSYNEQFFGPGTRLTVL.

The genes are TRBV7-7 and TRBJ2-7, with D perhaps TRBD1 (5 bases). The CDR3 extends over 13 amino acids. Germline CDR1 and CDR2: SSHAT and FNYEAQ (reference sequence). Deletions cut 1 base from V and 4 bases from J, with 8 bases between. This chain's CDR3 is CASSLGRAYEQYF. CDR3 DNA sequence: TGTGCCAGCAGCTTAGGCAGGGCTTACGAGCAGTACTTC.